This T cell receptor (beta chain) was captured by sequencing in a study of neoadjuvant anti-PD-1 for oral cavity cancer. Study background: Nivolumab at 3 mg/kg was mostly given biweekly, three to four doses, pre-surgery. Around day 43, patients without progression received a fourth nivolumab dose before surgery.

V dropped 6 bases and J dropped 2 bases, with 11 bases sitting between them. The germline V gene encodes CDR1 LNHNV and CDR2 YYDKDF (reference sequence). The CDR3 length is 14 residues. Data came from immunoSEQ multiplex PCR; TCRdb stores just in-frame clones and leaves some out. The table records around 62,000 clones, under 85% of them present only once. The V and J genes are TRBV15 and TRBJ1-3; the D gene is possibly TRBD1 (6 bases). Source: PBMCs, taken before nivolumab (anti-PD-1) treatment. The sequence derives from a person between 40 and 85 years old with oral cavity squamous cell carcinoma. Here the CDR3 DNA reads TGTGCCACCAGGGGCAGGGGTACTGGAAACACCATATATTTT. Protein sequence: CATRGRGTGNTIYF.